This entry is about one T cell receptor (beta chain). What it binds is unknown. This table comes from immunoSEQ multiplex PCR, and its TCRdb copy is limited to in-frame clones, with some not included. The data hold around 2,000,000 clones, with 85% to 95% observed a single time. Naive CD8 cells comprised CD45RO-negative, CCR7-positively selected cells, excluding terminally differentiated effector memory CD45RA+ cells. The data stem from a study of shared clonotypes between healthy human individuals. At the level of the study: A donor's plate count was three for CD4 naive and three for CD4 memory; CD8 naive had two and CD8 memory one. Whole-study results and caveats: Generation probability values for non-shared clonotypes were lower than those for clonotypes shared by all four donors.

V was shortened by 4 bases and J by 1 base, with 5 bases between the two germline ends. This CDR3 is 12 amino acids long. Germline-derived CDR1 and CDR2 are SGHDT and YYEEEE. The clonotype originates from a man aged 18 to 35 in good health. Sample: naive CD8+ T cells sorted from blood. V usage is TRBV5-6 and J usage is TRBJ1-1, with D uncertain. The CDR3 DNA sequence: TGTGCCAGCAGCCAAGCGAACACTGAAGCTTTCTTT. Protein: CASSQANTEAFF.